Presented here are 12 T cell receptor beta chains from one specimen sequenced in a study of regulatory T cells in long-lasting Graves disease. As for time point: newly diagnosed GD, antithyroid drugs for less than 3 months. After RNA was extracted from PBMCs, the TCR library was made from it. Both iRepertoire HTBI primers and Arm-PCR of CDR3 regions were used to build the TCR beta libraries. TCRdb reprocessed the multiplex PCR reads with MiXCR, giving one entry per CDR3 protein. The sample shows 300,000 to 450,000 distinct CDR3 sequences, roughly 15% of them seen only once. The source was peripheral blood mononuclear cells (PBMCs), collected at new diagnosis, from a patient treated with antithyroid drugs. The receptor source for this set is a female donor with Graves disease.

The chain couples TRBV9 to TRBJ2-2, with 14 bases that match TRBD2. V was clipped by 5 bases and J by 2 bases; unmatched bases: 8. Per the germline V gene, CDR1 is SGDLS and CDR2 is YYNGEE. CDR3 length: 18 amino acids. CDR3: CASSERGLAGVNTGELFF. In DNA, the CDR3 is TGTGCCAGCAGTGAACGGGGACTAGCGGGAGTTAACACCGGGGAGCTGTTTTTT.

This clonotype was seen repeatedly, ten times or more. In nucleotides, the CDR3 is TGTGCCAGCGCAGGGGAAATTGTAGAGGCCGGGGAGCTGTTTTTT. It codes for CASAGEIVEAGELFF. V and J are TRBV2 and TRBJ2-2; possibly TRBD1 for D (6 bases). Looked up from germline, CDR1 is SNHLY and CDR2 is FYNNEI. V lost 8 bases and J lost 6, with 19 bases in between. The CDR3 consists of 15 residues.

In its sample, this clonotype was seen many times. J is TRBJ2-3 and V is TRBV7-8; D is uncertain. CDR1 is SGHVS and CDR2 is FQNEAQ in the germline V gene. The CDR3 runs to 17 residues. Trimming took 5 bases from V and 1 from J, leaving 19 bases between them. CDR3 residues: CASSPPWAGVGTDTQYF. CDR3 bases: TGTGCCAGCAGCCCCCCGTGGGCAGGAGTAGGCACAGATACGCAGTATTTT. Variable domain in full (rest from reference TRBV7-8 and TRBJ2-3): GAGVSQSPRYKVAKRGQDVALRCDPISGHVSLFWYQQALGQGPEFLTYFQNEAQLDKSGLPSDRFFAERPEGSVSTLKIQRTQQEDSAVYLCASSPPWAGVGTDTQYFGPGTRLTVL.

This clonotype was observed many times. The V call is TRBV19, the J call TRBJ1-1; 8 nucleotides line up with TRBD1. Germline V gene lookup returns CDR1 LNHDA and CDR2 SQIVND (reference sequence). The CDR3 has 16 amino acids. After removal of 1 base from V and 5 bases from J, the junction contained 9 bases not matched to a gene. The CDR3 region is CASSIVAGQASTEAFF. The CDR3 bases are TGTGCCAGTAGTATAGTCGCGGGACAGGCCTCGACTGAAGCTTTCTTT.

This clonotype was seen only a few times. V gene TRBV6-5 combines with J gene TRBJ1-2; D not certain. With 2 bases removed from V and 2 bases from J, the gap between germline ends came to 9 bases. The CDR3 length is 14 residues. Germline CDR1 MNHEY, CDR2 SVGAGI. In DNA form, the CDR3 reads TGTGCCAGCAGTTACCTGTTGACGAACTATGGCTACACCTTC. It yields the protein CASSYLLTNYGYTF.

This clonotype has ten or more counts. The chain uses TRBV27 and TRBJ1-1; D unclear. This CDR3 spans 13 amino acids. V shed 6 bases and J shed 2 bases, with 10 bases lying between them. The germline gives CDR1 MNHEY, CDR2 SMNVEV (reference sequence). CDR3 sequence (DNA): TGTGCCAGCAGCTCGGCCCCCAACACTGAAGCTTTCTTT. It encodes CASSSAPNTEAFF.

This clonotype was found many times. The chain has TRBV5-6 and TRBJ1-5; the D is unclear. The V gene's germline CDR1 is SGHDT and CDR2 YYEEEE. CDR3 size: 14 residues. Trimming pared 2 bases from V and 3 bases from J, leaving 9 bases between. DNA for the CDR3: TGTGCCAGCAGCTTAGGGCAGTACAATCAGCCCCAGCATTTT. Amino acids: CASSLGQYNQPQHF.

There are many counts of this clonotype. This sequence joins TRBV20-1 and TRBJ2-1; 10 bases map to TRBD2. Germline V lookup: CDR1 DFQATT, CDR2 SNEGSKA (reference sequence). CDR3 length equals 14 residues. Losses at the gene ends were 5 bases for V and 4 bases for J; bases not matched to a gene: 5. In DNA, the CDR3 is TGCAGTGCTCAGACACTAGCGGGATACAATGAGCAGTTCTTC. Protein product: CSAQTLAGYNEQFF.

The chain joins TRBV27 to TRBJ2-7; 7 bases are shared with TRBD2. V dropped 6 bases and J dropped 3; count of bases not matched to a gene: 8. The CDR3 consists of 14 residues. The germline V gene has CDR1 MNHEY and CDR2 SMNVEV (reference sequence). The CDR3 is CASRNRDYIYEQYF. CDR3 sequence (DNA): TGTGCCAGCAGGAACCGGGACTATATCTACGAGCAGTACTTC.

This clonotype was observed many times. The rearrangement joins TRBV24-1 to TRBJ2-7, with D tentatively TRBD2 (6 bases). Trimming took 7 bases from V and 2 from J, leaving 17 bases between them. The CDR3 has 15 residues. Germline lookup yields CDR1 KGHDR and CDR2 SFDVKD. The DNA of the CDR3 is TGTGCCACCAGCGACCGGGACGGGAGACCCTACGAGCAGTACTTC. The encoded protein is CATSDRDGRPYEQYF.

This clonotype has a handful of counts. A much larger clone sits a single nucleotide away, making a read error possible. CDR3 nucleotides: TGTGCCAGCAGTCGCTCGACAGGGAATACGTACTTC. Translating gives CASSRSTGNTYF. V usage is TRBV12-3 or TRBV12-4 and J usage is TRBJ2-7; 7 bases align to TRBD1. Germline trimming cut 5 bases from V and 12 bases from J; bases unmatched to any gene: 10. The CDR3 sequence is 12 residues long.

This clonotype was seen a few times. A much larger clonotype is one base distant, so this may be a read error. The chain links TRBV6-2 or TRBV6-3 to TRBJ2-5, with D maybe TRBD1 (5 bases). The germline V and J ends were trimmed by 7 bases and 9 bases, with 21 bases remaining between them. From germline, CDR1 is MNHEY and CDR2 SVGEGT. The CDR3 covers 14 residues. CDR3 loop: CASTLDSPTRAQYF. In DNA form, the CDR3 reads TGTGCCAGCACCCTCGACAGCCCAACTCGGGCCCAGTACTTC.